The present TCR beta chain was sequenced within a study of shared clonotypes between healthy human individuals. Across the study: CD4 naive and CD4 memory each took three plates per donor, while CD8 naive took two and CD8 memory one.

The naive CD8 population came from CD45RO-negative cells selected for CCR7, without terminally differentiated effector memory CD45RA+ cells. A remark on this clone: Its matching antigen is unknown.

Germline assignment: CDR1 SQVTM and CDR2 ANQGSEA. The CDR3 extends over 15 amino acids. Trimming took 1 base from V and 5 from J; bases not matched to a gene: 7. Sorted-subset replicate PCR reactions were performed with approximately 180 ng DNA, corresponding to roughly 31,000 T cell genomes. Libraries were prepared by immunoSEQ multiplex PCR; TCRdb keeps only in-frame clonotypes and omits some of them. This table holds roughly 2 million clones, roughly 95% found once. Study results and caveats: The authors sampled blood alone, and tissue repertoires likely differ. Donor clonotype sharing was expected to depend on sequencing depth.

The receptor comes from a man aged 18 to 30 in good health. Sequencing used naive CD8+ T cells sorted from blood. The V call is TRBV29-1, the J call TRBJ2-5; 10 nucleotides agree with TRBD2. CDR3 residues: CSVEGTSGSKETQYF. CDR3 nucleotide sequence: TGCAGCGTTGAAGGGACTAGCGGATCGAAGGAGACCCAGTACTTC. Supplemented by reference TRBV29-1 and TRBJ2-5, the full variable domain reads SAVISQKPSRDICQRGTSLTIQCQVDSQVTMMFWYRQQPGQSLTLIATANQGSEATYESGFVIDKFPISRPNLTFSTLTVSNMSPEDSSIYLCSVEGTSGSKETQYFGPGTRLLVL.